Listed below are T cell receptor beta chains from one sample, sequenced in a study of cytomegalovirus exposure and HLA in healthy donors. Measured with immunoSEQ multiplex PCR; TCRdb has only the in-frame clones, and not every one. The sample holds roughly 120,000 clones, 75% to 85% seen once. The sequencing sample was made of PBMCs. The receptors shown here come from a male donor in good health and CMV-seropositive. Both conserved end residues are part of each CDR3. A D gene is named only where the DNA matches it firmly. Size is omitted from some rows. Given values are once, few, many or a class for expanded clones.

NA,TRBV27,once,17,TRBJ2-1,TGTGCCAGCAGTTTATTGGGTCTTGCTAGGGGGTTTCATGAGCAGTTCTTC,CASSLLGLARGFHEQFF
TRBD1,TRBV6-5,NA,14,TRBJ1-5,TGTGCCACCAGACAGGGGATAATGGGTCAGCCCCAGCATTTT,CATRQGIMGQPQHF
NA,TRBV6-6,NA,13,TRBJ2-7,TGTGCCAGCAGTTACTCGCCAAGGGGCGAGCAGCACTTC,CASSYSPRGEQHF
NA,TRBV7-9,few,13,TRBJ2-3,TGTGCCAGCAGCTTTAATCCGGGAGATACGCAGTATTTT,CASSFNPGDTQYF
TRBD1,TRBV2,NA,14,TRBJ1-5,TGTGCCAGCAGTTTACAGGGGCTTTATCAGCCCCAGCATTTT,CASSLQGLYQPQHF
NA,TRBV7-9,NA,14,TRBJ1-1,TGTGCCAGCAGCTTAAGGGGTGACGACACTGAAGCTTTCTTT,CASSLRGDDTEAFF
TRBD1,TRBV7-9,NA,15,TRBJ1-1,TGTGCCAGCCGTGAGACAGGGGGCGCGGGGACTGAAGCTTTCTTT,CASRETGGAGTEAFF
NA,TRBV27,NA,17,TRBJ2-6,TGTGCCAGCAGTTTAATCCAGGGGCGTTCTGGGGCCAACGTCCTGACTTTC,CASSLIQGRSGANVLTF
NA,TRBV28,NA,14,TRBJ1-5,TGTGCCAGCAGTTTCGGGGGAAATAATCAGCCCCAGCATTTT,CASSFGGNNQPQHF
TRBD2,TRBV27,few,15,TRBJ2-3,TGTGCCAGCGGAATTCTAGCGGGAGTTTCAGATACGCAGTATTTT,CASGILAGVSDTQYF
NA,TRBV4-2,few,15,TRBJ2-7,TGTGCCAGCAGCCAAGATGGAGGGATGACCTACGAGCAGTACTTC,CASSQDGGMTYEQYF
TRBD1,TRBV28,NA,14,TRBJ1-4,TGTGCCAGCAGACTTGGACAGGCTAATGAAAAACTGTTTTTT,CASRLGQANEKLFF
NA,TRBV27,NA,14,TRBJ2-7,TGTGCCAGCAGTTTATCGGACAGATCCTACGAGCAGTACTTC,CASSLSDRSYEQYF
NA,TRBV27,NA,13,TRBJ1-1,TGTGCCAGCAGTTCACAGCTGAACACTGAAGCTTTCTTT,CASSSQLNTEAFF
NA,TRBV9,once,16,TRBJ2-3,TGTGCCAGCGCTAGTTTCAAGGGGTCCCGCACAGATACGCAGTATTTT,CASASFKGSRTDTQYF
TRBD2,TRBV5-1,NA,15,TRBJ2-1,TGCGCCAGCAGCCAAAGACTAGCGGGTTACAATGAGCAGTTCTTC,CASSQRLAGYNEQFF
NA,TRBV7-9,NA,13,TRBJ1-2,TGTGCCAGCAGCCTGGGGGGAGTAGGCGGCTACACCTTC,CASSLGGVGGYTF
TRBD1,TRBV4-2,NA,14,TRBJ2-1,TGTGCCAGCAGGTGGGACAGGTTGGCAAATGAGCAGTTCTTC,CASRWDRLANEQFF
TRBD1,TRBV2,NA,16,TRBJ1-2,TGTGCCAGCAGTGAAGTTAACAGGGGGCTTTTGAGGGGCTACACCTTC,CASSEVNRGLLRGYTF
NA,TRBV7-9,NA,12,TRBJ1-5,TGTGCCAGCAGCTTAGTAAATCAGCCCCAGCATTTT,CASSLVNQPQHF
NA,TRBV28,NA,12,TRBJ1-2,TGTGCCAGCAGTTTAGTGCGTTATGGCTACACCTTC,CASSLVRYGYTF
NA,TRBV7-2,NA,13,TRBJ2-7,TGTGCCAGCACCCCCGGAAGAGGGTACGAGCAGTACTTC,CASTPGRGYEQYF
NA,TRBV4-2,NA,13,TRBJ2-3,TGTGCCAGCAGCCAAGAAGGGGGGGAATGGCTGTATTTT,CASSQEGGEWLYF
NA,TRBV5-1,NA,15,TRBJ2-2,TGCGCCAGCAGCTTCCGACAGGCGAACACCGGGGAGCTGTTTTTT,CASSFRQANTGELFF
TRBD2,TRBV6-6,NA,15,TRBJ2-3,TGTGCCAGCATTCTAAAGCGGGGAAGCACAGATACGCAGTATTTT,CASILKRGSTDTQYF
NA,TRBV7-2,NA,12,TRBJ2-1,TGTGCCAGCAGCGAAACATACAATGAGCAGTTCTTC,CASSETYNEQFF
TRBD2,TRBV28,NA,17,TRBJ2-3,TGTGCCAGCAGCCAGCGGCGACTAGCGGGAGCTACAGATACGCAGTATTTT,CASSQRRLAGATDTQYF
TRBD1,TRBV19,NA,16,TRBJ1-2,TGTGCCAGTAGTGACCCGGGACAGGGTGCAAACTATGGCTACACCTTC,CASSDPGQGANYGYTF
NA,TRBV14,NA,15,TRBJ2-7,TGTGCCAGCAGCCAAGACCGGGAGAGGAACTACGAGCAGTACTTC,CASSQDRERNYEQYF